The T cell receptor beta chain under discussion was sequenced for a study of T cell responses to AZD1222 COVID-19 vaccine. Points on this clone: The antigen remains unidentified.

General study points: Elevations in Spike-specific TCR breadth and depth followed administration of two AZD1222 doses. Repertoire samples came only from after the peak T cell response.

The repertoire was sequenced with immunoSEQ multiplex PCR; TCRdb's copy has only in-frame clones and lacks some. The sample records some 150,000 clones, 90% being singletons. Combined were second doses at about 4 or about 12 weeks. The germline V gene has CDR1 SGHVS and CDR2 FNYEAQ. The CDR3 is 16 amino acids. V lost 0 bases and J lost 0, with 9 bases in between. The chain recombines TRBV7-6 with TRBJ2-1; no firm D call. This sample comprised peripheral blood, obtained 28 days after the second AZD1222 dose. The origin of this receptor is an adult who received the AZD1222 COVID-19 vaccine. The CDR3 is CASSLAPPSSYNEQFF. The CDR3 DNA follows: TGTGCCAGCAGCTTAGCCCCCCCAAGCTCCTACAATGAGCAGTTCTTC.